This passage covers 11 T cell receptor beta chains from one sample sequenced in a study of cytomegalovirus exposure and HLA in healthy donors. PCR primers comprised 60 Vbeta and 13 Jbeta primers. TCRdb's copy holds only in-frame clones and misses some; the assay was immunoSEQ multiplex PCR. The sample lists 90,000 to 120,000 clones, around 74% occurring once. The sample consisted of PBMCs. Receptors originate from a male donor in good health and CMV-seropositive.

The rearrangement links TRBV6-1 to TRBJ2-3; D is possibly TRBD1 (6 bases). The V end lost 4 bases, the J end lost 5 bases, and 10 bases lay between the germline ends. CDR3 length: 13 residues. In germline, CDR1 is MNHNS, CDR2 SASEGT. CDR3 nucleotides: TGTGCCAGCAGTGGATTAGGGGGAGATACGCAGTATTTT. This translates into CASSGLGGDTQYF.

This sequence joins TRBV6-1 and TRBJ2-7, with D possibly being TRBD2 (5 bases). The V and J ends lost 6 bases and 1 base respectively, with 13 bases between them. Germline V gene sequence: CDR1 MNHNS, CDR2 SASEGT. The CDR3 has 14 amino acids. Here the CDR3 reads CASRRPSTSYEQYF. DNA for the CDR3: TGTGCCAGCAGAAGACCTAGCACATCCTACGAGCAGTACTTC.

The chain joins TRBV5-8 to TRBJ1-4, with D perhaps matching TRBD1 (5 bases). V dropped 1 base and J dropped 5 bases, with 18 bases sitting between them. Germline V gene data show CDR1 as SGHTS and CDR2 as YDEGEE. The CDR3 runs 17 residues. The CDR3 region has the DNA TGTGCCAGCAGCTTGACGATAGGGCGGACATCGAATGAAAAACTGTTTTTT. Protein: CASSLTIGRTSNEKLFF.

In nucleotides, the CDR3 is TGTGCCTGGGGCAGGGGTGGGACTGAAGCTTTCTTT. It yields the protein CAWGRGGTEAFF. This chain connects TRBV30 to TRBJ1-1; perhaps TRBD1 as D (6 bases). The CDR3 totals 12 residues. The V end lost 5 bases, the J end lost 5 bases, and 12 bases lay between the germline ends. Germline V gene data show CDR1 as GTSNPN and CDR2 as SVGIG (reference sequence). Full variable domain (missing parts from reference TRBV30 and TRBJ1-1): SQTIHQWPATLVQPVGSPLSLECTVEGTSNPNLYWYRQAAGRGLQLLFYSVGIGQISSEVPQNLSASRPQDRQFILSSKKLLLSDSGFYLCAWGRGGTEAFFGQGTRLTVV.

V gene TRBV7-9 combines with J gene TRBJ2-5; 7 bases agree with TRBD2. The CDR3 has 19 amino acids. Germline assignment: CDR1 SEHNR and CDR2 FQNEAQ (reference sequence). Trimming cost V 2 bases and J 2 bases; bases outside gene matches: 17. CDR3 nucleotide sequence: TGTGCCAGCAGCTTATCTGGGCTAGCGGAGATAAAACGACAAGAGACCCAGTACTTC. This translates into CASSLSGLAEIKRQETQYF.

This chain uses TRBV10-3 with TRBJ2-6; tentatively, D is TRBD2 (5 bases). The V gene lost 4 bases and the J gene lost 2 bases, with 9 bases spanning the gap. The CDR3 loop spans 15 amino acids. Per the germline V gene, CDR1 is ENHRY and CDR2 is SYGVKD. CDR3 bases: TGTGCCATCAGTGGGCGGGTAACTGGGGCCAACGTCCTGACTTTC. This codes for CAISGRVTGANVLTF.

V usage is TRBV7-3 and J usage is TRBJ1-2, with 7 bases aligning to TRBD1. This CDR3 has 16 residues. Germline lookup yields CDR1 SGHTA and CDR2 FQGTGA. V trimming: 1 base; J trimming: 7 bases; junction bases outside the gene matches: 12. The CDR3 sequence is CASSLKGARFPVGYTF. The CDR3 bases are TGTGCCAGCAGCTTAAAGGGGGCACGTTTTCCTGTTGGCTACACCTTC.

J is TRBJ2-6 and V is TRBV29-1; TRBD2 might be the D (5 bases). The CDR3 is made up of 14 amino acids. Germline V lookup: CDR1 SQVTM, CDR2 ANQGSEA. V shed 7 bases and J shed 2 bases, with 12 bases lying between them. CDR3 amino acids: CSAATGAGANVLTF. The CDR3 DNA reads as TGCAGCGCCGCAACCGGGGCTGGGGCCAACGTCCTGACTTTC.

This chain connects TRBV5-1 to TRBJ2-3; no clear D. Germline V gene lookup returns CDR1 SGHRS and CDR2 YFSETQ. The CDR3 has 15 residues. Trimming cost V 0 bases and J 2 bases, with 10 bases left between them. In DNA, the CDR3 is TGCGCCAGCAGCTTGGCCGGTCTCGTCACAGATACGCAGTATTTT. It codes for CASSLAGLVTDTQYF.

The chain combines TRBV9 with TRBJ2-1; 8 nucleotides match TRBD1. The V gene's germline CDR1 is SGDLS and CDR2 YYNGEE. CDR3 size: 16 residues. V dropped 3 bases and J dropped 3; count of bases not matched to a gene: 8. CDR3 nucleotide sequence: TGTGCCAGCAGCGAGGGGGACAGGAGATACTACAATGAGCAGTTCTTC. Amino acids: CASSEGDRRYYNEQFF.

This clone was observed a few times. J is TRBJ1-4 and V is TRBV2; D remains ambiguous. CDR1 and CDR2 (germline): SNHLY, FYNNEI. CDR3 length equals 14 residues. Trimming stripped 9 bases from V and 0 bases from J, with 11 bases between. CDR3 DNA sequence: TGTGCCAGAGGAGCGGCCACAACTAATGAAAAACTGTTTTTT. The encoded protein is CARGAATTNEKLFF.